Included here is one T cell receptor beta chain sequence, with context. The record originates from a study of blood T cell repertoires in COVID-19. Study context: Acute-phase and convalescent COVID-19 samples originated in the United States, Italy and Spain. T cells, B-cell-depleted T cells, or PBMCs provided the cDNA or gDNA that served as material.

In the authors' workflow: The authors estimated nucleated cell counts from reference gene primer amplification. TCRdb's copy holds only in-frame clones and misses some; the assay was immunoSEQ multiplex PCR. The V and J calls and clone size come from that table; D and trimming were worked out from the DNA. The table includes about 180,000 clones, 83% detected once. This CDR3 is 13 amino acids long. Germline lookup yields CDR1 SEHNR and CDR2 FQNEAQ (reference sequence). Trimming stripped 5 bases from V and 2 bases from J, with 10 bases between. The clonotype comes from a human donor in a cohort sampled during active COVID-19. Sequenced material: peripheral blood. J is TRBJ2-7 and V is TRBV7-9; perhaps TRBD1 as D (6 bases). This CDR3 reads CASSHAGAYEQYF. The CDR3 region has the DNA TGTGCCAGCAGCCACGCAGGGGCCTACGAGCAGTACTTC.